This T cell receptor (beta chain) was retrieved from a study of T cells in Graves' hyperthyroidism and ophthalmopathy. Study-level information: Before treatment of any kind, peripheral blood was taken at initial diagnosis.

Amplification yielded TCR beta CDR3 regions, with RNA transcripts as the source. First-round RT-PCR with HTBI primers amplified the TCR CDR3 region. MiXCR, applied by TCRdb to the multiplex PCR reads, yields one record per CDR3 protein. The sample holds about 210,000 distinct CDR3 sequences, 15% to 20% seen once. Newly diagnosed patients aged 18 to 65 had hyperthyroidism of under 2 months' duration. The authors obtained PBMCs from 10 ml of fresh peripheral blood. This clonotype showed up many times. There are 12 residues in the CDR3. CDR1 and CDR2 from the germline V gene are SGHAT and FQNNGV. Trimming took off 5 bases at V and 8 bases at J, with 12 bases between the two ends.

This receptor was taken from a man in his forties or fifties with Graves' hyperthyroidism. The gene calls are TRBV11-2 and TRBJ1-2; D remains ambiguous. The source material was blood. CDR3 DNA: TGTGCCAGCAGCCACGGCACCATCGGCTACACCTTC. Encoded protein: CASSHGTIGYTF.